These 5 T cell receptor beta chains were all obtained from the same sample, sequenced in a study of spatial heterogeneity in lung cancer. TCRdb ran MiXCR on the 5' RACE reads and lists one entry per CDR3 protein. The data show around 9,300 distinct CDR3 sequences, with roughly 6% seen just once and 25% to 35% held by the top ten. Documented time point: sample taken at primary tumor resection. Study-level points and caveats: Expanded alpha and beta TCR counts within tumors tracked tumor mutation counts.

These TCRs' antigens remain unknown. The source was lung tumor tissue, collected at surgery. The receptors were sampled from a male donor with early-stage non-small cell lung cancer.

The V gene is TRBV18, the J gene TRBJ1-1; D not certain. V lost 2 bases and J lost 0, with 10 bases in between. The length of the CDR3 is 15 residues. Per the germline V gene, CDR1 is KGHSH and CDR2 is LQKENI. The CDR3 protein is CASSPNTGMNTEAFF. The CDR3 DNA is TGTGCCAGCTCACCAAACACTGGGATGAACACTGAAGCTTTCTTT.

This clonotype has only a few counts. The V call is TRBV18, the J call TRBJ2-7; D unclear. The germline V gene has CDR1 KGHSH and CDR2 LQKENI. The V and J ends lost 5 bases and 1 base respectively, with 6 bases between them. CDR3 length: 12 residues. The CDR3 reads CASSSGSYEQYF. The CDR3 DNA is TGTGCCAGCTCATCCGGGTCCTACGAGCAGTACTTC. Full variable domain (rest looked up from reference TRBV18 and TRBJ2-7): NAGVMQNPRHLVRRRGQEARLRCSPMKGHSHVYWYRQLPEEGLKFMVYLQKENIIDESGMPKERFSAEFPKEGPSILRIQQVVRGDSAAYFCASSSGSYEQYFGPGTRLTVT.

Only a few counts were recorded for this clonotype. The gene calls are TRBV7-2 and TRBJ2-3; 7 positions agree with TRBD1. J gave up 4 bases and V 4 bases, and 5 bases lay outside the gene matches. The V gene's germline CDR1 is SGHTA and CDR2 FQGNSA. The CDR3 is 14 amino acids. Written as DNA, the CDR3 is TGTGCCAGCAGCTCTCGACAGGGCTCAGATACGCAGTATTTT. Translating it yields CASSSRQGSDTQYF.

The V gene is TRBV11-2, the J gene TRBJ1-1; D possibly corresponds to TRBD1 (5 bases). Trimming removed 5 bases at V and 7 bases at J, with 20 bases between. The CDR3 is made up of 15 amino acids. Germline V lookup: CDR1 SGHAT, CDR2 FQNNGV. CDR3 sequence reads: CASSPPGRAEIEAFF. The DNA for the CDR3 is TGTGCCAGCAGCCCCCCAGGGCGTGCGGAAATTGAAGCTTTCTTT.

This clonotype was observed a handful of times. The chain recombines TRBV7-8 with TRBJ2-5, with D maybe TRBD1 (6 bases). Germline V CDR1 and CDR2: SGHVS, FQNEAQ. This CDR3 spans 15 amino acids. V gave up 7 bases and J gave up 2 bases, with 17 bases separating them. CDR3 in amino acids: CASTFRIGQQETQYF. The DNA of the CDR3 is TGTGCCAGCACTTTTAGGATCGGACAGCAAGAGACCCAGTACTTC. The full variable domain, with the rest looked up from reference TRBV7-8 and TRBJ2-5, is GAGVSQSPRYKVAKRGQDVALRCDPISGHVSLFWYQQALGQGPEFLTYFQNEAQLDKSGLPSDRFFAERPEGSVSTLKIQRTQQEDSAVYLCASTFRIGQQETQYFGPGTRLLVL.